This TCR beta chain came from a study of tumor and adjacent non-tumor tissue in lung cancer. Study summary: Histology: eleven to twelve adenocarcinoma, a couple of squamous cell carcinoma, 1 small cell lung cancer. Study-wide findings and caveats: Compared with tumor, normal lung showed significantly lower TCR diversity.

To note about this clonotype: Its antigen is not identified.

The V end was cut by 5 bases, the J end by 9 bases, with 17 bases between. The CDR3 is 15 amino acids. Germline CDR1 MNHNY, CDR2 SVGAGI (reference sequence). RNA was extracted from bulk tissue without any cell sorting. Three rounds of nested PCR, following a modified ARM-PCR protocol, produced the TCRbeta library. Via MiXCR, TCRdb re-called the multiplex PCR reads, giving one row per CDR3 protein. The table shows some 90,000 distinct CDR3 sequences, with around three fifths occurring only once. Sequenced sample: lung tumor tissue. The TCR comes from a man between 65 and 85 years old with non-small cell lung cancer. V gene TRBV6-6 combines with J gene TRBJ2-6; D is possibly TRBD1 (5 bases). CDR3 in amino acids: CASSLTSSRGNVLTF. CDR3 in DNA: TGTGCCAGCAGTCTAACAAGCTCTAGGGGCAACGTCCTGACTTTC.